This is a list of T cell receptor beta chains from one sample in a study of T cell changes during pregnancy in multiple sclerosis. Sequencing used immunoSEQ multiplex PCR; TCRdb keeps in-frame clones, though not all of them. The sample yields some 80,000 clones, around 94% seen once. This material consisted of CD4+ T cells from peripheral blood mononuclear cells, taken after pregnancy. The receptors were gathered from a female donor with multiple sclerosis, enrolled in a pregnancy study. Both conserved end residues are part of each CDR3. Each record gives: CDR3 protein, CDR3 DNA, V gene, J gene, D gene. D genes are given only for firm matches.

CDR3aa: CASRRGPNTGELFF
CDR3nt: TGTGCCAGCCGAAGGGGTCCCAACACCGGGGAGCTGTTTTTT
v_gene: TRBV6-5
j_gene: TRBJ2-2
d_gene: .

CDR3aa: CASSLRVRREVHTGELFF
CDR3nt: TGTGCCAGCAGTTTAAGGGTCAGGCGGGAGGTTCACACCGGGGAGCTGTTTTTT
v_gene: TRBV7-8
j_gene: TRBJ2-2
d_gene: TRBD2

CDR3aa: CGCGGMRDQPQHF
CDR3nt: TGTGGGTGCGGGGGGATGAGGGATCAGCCCCAGCATTTT
v_gene: TRBV2
j_gene: TRBJ1-5
d_gene: .

CDR3aa: CASSLLAGAIDTQYF
CDR3nt: TGCGCCAGCAGCCTGTTAGCGGGAGCCATCGATACGCAGTATTTT
v_gene: TRBV4-1
j_gene: TRBJ2-3
d_gene: TRBD2

CDR3aa: CASNPGRGRAGEQYF
CDR3nt: TGTGCCAGCAATCCGGGGCGCGGGAGGGCCGGTGAGCAGTACTTC
v_gene: TRBV2
j_gene: TRBJ2-7
d_gene: TRBD2

CDR3aa: CASSLDGTGREKLFF
CDR3nt: TGTGCCAGCAGCTTGGACGGGACAGGGAGAGAAAAACTGTTTTTT
v_gene: TRBV7-9
j_gene: TRBJ1-4
d_gene: TRBD1

CDR3aa: CASTHDPRTNQETQYF
CDR3nt: TGCGCCAGCACCCACGACCCGAGGACTAACCAAGAGACCCAGTACTTC
v_gene: TRBV5-1
j_gene: TRBJ2-5
d_gene: .

CDR3aa: CASSSGGEQFF
CDR3nt: TGTGCCAGCTCTAGCGGTGGGGAGCAGTTCTTC
v_gene: TRBV6-4
j_gene: TRBJ2-1
d_gene: TRBD2

CDR3aa: CASSLGPSGANVLTF
CDR3nt: TGTGCCAGCAGTCTGGGGCCCTCTGGGGCCAACGTCCTGACTTTC
v_gene: TRBV7-2
j_gene: TRBJ2-6
d_gene: .

CDR3aa: CASSLGTSGRSYEQYF
CDR3nt: TGCGCCAGCAGCTTGGGGACTAGCGGGAGATCCTACGAGCAGTACTTC
v_gene: TRBV5-1
j_gene: TRBJ2-7
d_gene: TRBD2

CDR3aa: CATSRAEDRATDTQYF
CDR3nt: TGTGCCACCAGCAGAGCTGAGGACAGGGCAACAGATACGCAGTATTTT
v_gene: TRBV15
j_gene: TRBJ2-3
d_gene: TRBD1

CDR3aa: CASRPSGHRNEKLFF
CDR3nt: TGTGCCAGCAGGCCTTCGGGACACCGTAATGAAAAACTGTTTTTT
v_gene: TRBV6-4
j_gene: TRBJ1-4
d_gene: .

CDR3aa: CASGLVLTGELFF
CDR3nt: TGTGCTAGTGGTTTGGTACTGACCGGGGAGCTGTTTTTT
v_gene: TRBV12-5
j_gene: TRBJ2-2
d_gene: .

CDR3aa: CAWSRGATYEQYF
CDR3nt: TGTGCCTGGAGCAGGGGGGCGACCTACGAGCAGTACTTC
v_gene: TRBV30
j_gene: TRBJ2-7
d_gene: .